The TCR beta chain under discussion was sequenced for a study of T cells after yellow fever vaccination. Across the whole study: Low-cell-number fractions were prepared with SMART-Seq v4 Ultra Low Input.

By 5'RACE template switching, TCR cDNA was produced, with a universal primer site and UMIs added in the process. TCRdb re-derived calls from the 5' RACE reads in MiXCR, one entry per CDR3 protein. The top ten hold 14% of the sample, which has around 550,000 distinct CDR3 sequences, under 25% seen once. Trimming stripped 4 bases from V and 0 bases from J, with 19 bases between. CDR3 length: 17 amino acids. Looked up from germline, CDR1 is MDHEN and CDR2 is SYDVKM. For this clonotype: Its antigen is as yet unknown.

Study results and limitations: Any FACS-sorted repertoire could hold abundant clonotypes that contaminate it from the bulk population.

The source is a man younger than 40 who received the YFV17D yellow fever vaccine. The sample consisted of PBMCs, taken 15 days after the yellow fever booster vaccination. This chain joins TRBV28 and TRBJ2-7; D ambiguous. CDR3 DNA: TGTGCCAGCAGTTCAACCAGCAGGACCCCATACTCCTACGAGCAGTACTTC. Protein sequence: CASSSTSRTPYSYEQYF.